The 4 T cell receptor beta chains presented below share a single source sample, sequenced in a study of cytomegalovirus exposure and HLA in healthy donors. Primers included in the PCR were 60 Vbeta and 13 Jbeta primers. Repertoires were generated with immunoSEQ multiplex PCR, while TCRdb's copy carries only in-frame clones and drops some. The sample records 100,000 to 150,000 clones, around 76% being singletons. Material for sequencing was PBMCs. The receptors shown here come from a woman between 45 and 60 years old in good health and CMV-seronegative.

This clone was seen a handful of times. J is TRBJ2-6 and V is TRBV27, with TRBD1 matching 12 bases. The CDR3 length is 19 residues. The germline gives CDR1 MNHEY, CDR2 SMNVEV (reference sequence). J lost 0 bases, V lost 0 bases, and 3 bases had no gene match. DNA of the CDR3: TGTGCCAGCAGTTTATCGGGGACAGGGGGCCACTCTGGGGCCAACGTCCTGACTTTC. This sequence encodes CASSLSGTGGHSGANVLTF.

V is TRBV6-4 and J is TRBJ2-7, with 10 bases fitting TRBD1. Germline V gene sequence: CDR1 MRHNA, CDR2 SNTAGT. Trimming cost V 4 bases and J 3 bases; bases outside gene matches: 9. This CDR3 spans 16 amino acids. As DNA, the CDR3 is TGTGCCAGCAGTGGCGCGGCGGGACAGGGGAGCTACGAGCAGTACGTC. It codes for CASSGAAGQGSYEQYV.

This clone has a handful of counts. V and J are TRBV5-1 and TRBJ2-5; 7 nucleotides align to TRBD1. V shed 0 bases and J 7 bases; nucleotides not matched to a gene: 21. The CDR3 runs 19 residues. From germline, CDR1 is SGHRS and CDR2 YFSETQ. Here the CDR3 reads CASSLEANRGLTRWGTQYF. The CDR3 region has the DNA TGCGCCAGCAGCTTGGAGGCCAATAGGGGGCTAACTCGTTGGGGGACCCAGTACTTC.

The J gene is TRBJ2-1, the V gene TRBV6-1; 7 bases fit TRBD1. Germline trimming cut 5 bases from V and 8 bases from J; bases unmatched to any gene: 9. This CDR3 contains 14 residues. Germline V gives CDR1 MNHNS, CDR2 SASEGT. CDR3 in DNA: TGTGCCAGCAGTCCTATGGACAGGATCCATGAGCAGTTCTTC. Translation gives CASSPMDRIHEQFF.